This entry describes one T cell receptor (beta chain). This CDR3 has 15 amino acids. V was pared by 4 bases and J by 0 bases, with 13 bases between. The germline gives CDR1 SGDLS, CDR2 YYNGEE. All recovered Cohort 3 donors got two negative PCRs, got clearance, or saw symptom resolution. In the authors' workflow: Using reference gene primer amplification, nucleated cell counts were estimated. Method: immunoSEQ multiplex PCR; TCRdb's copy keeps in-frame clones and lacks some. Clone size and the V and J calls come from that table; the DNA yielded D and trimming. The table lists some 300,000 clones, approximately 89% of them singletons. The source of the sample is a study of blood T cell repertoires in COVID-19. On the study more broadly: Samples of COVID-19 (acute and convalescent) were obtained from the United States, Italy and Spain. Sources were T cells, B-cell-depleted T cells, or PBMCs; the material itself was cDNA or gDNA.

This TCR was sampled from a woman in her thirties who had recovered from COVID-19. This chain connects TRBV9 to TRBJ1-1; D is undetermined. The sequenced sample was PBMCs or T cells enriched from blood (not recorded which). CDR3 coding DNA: TGTGCCAGCAGCCCTCACCCGACTCTGAACACTGAAGCTTTCTTT. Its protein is CASSPHPTLNTEAFF.